This T cell receptor beta chain came from a study of a mutant IDH1 vaccine in newly diagnosed glioma. Study background: Most had both radiotherapy and temozolomide beforehand; others had only one. Week 35 brought visit V12, which was followed by visit V13 at week 47.

As concerns this clone: Its antigen is as yet unknown.

Time point: week 35, safety follow-up. In the vaccine, a single dose held 300 ug of the mutant IDH1 20-mer peptide, along with topical imiquimod. Scheduled for weeks 1, 3, 5, 7, 11, 15, 19 and 23, eight vaccinations were given to patients. Clones were sequenced by immunoSEQ multiplex PCR, and TCRdb holds only the in-frame ones, with some missing. Of some 33,000 clones listed, roughly 80% were seen once; the top ten hold 9.3%. This CDR3 is built from 14 residues. Germline CDR1 and CDR2: ENHRY and SYGVKD. With 4 bases clipped from V and 4 bases from J, the junction kept 3 bases outside the gene matches.

This rearrangement joins TRBV10-3 to TRBJ2-7; TRBD1 matches at 11 bases. The TCR was taken from a young woman with glioma. Some clones in this sample may be carry-over from other donors' samples. This specimen consisted of PBMCs, obtained from a glioma patient whose treatment included an IDH1 peptide vaccine. The CDR3 DNA reads as TGTGCCATCAGTGCGGGGACAGGGGGGTACGAGCAGTACTTC. Its protein is CAISAGTGGYEQYF.